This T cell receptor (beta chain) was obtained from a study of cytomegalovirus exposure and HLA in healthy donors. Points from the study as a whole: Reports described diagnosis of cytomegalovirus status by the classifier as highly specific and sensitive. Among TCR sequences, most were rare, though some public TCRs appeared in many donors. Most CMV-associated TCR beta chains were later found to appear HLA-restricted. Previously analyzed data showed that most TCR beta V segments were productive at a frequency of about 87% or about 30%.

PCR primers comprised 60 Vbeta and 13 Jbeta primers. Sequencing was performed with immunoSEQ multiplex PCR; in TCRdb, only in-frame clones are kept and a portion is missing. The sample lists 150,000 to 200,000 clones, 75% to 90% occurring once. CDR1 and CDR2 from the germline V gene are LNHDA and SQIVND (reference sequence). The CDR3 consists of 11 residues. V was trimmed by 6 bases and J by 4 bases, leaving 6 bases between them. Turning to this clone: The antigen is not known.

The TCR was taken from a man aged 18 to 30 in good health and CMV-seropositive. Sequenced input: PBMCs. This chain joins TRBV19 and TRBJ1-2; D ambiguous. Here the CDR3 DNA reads TGTGCCAGTAGCCCCGGCTATGGCTACACCTTC. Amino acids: CASSPGYGYTF.